This T cell receptor (beta chain) came from a study of follicular helper T cells after annual influenza vaccination. The CDR3 loop spans 11 amino acids. Assay used: immunoSEQ multiplex PCR; TCRdb lists only in-frame clones, some missing. Here the sample spans approximately 15,000 clones, approximately 78% being singletons. The sample's time point: 2014-2015 season, pre-vaccination. Points on this clone: Antigen: not known.

Study results and caveats: ICOS+CD38+ cTfh clonality change tracked circulating plasmablast frequency change.

The chain joins TRBV21-1 to TRBJ2-3. TRBV21-1 is recorded as a pseudogene. The sample in question was CXCR5- memory CD4+ T cells sorted from blood, obtained on the day of influenza vaccination. The sequence came from an adult who received the influenza vaccine. As DNA, the CDR3 is TGTGCCAGCAGCAGGTCAGATACGCAGTATTTT. Translating it yields CASSRSDTQYF.